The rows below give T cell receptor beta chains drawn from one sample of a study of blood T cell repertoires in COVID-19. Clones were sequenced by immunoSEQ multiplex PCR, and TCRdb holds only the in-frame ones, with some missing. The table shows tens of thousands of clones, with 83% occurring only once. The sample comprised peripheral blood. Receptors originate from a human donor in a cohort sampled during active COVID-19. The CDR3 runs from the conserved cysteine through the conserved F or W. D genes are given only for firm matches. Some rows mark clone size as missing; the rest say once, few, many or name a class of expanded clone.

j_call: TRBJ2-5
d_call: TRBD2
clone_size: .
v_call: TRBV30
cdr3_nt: TGTGCCTGGTGGACTAGCGGGGGGGCCTGGGAGACCCAGTACTTC
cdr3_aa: CAWWTSGGAWETQYF

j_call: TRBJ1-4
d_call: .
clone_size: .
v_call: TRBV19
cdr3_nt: TGTGCCAGTAGTATAGATCAACGCTTTCTCGGTGCAACTAATGAAAAACTGTTTTTT
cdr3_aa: CASSIDQRFLGATNEKLFF

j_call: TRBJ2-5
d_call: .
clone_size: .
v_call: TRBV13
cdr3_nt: TGTGCCAGCAGCTTAGGCCTCGGGCCCCGGGAGAAGACCCAGTACTTC
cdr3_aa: CASSLGLGPREKTQYF

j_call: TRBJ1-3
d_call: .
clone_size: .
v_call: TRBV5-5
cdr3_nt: TGTGCCAGCAGCTTGAGTGGGCAGAGCTCTGGAAACACCATATATTTT
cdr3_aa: CASSLSGQSSGNTIYF

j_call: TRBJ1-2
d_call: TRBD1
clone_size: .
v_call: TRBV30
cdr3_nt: TGTGCCTGGAGTCCCTATCGACCGACAGGGGGCGGGAAGGGCGATGGCTACACCTTC
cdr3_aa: CAWSPYRPTGGGKGDGYTF

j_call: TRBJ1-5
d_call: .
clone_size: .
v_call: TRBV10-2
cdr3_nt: TGCGCCAGCAGTGACCAGGGAGGTCAGCCCCAGCATTTT
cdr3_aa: CASSDQGGQPQHF

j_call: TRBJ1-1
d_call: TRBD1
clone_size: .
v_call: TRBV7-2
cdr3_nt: TGTGCCAGCAGCTTCAGGACAGGGGGGAACACTGAAGCTTTCTTT
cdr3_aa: CASSFRTGGNTEAFF

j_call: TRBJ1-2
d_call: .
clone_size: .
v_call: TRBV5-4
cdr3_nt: TGTGCCAGCAGCTTAGGGGGACTATCCTATGGCTACACCTTC
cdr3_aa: CASSLGGLSYGYTF

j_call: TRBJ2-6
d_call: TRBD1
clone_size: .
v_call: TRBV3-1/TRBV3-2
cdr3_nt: TGTGCCAGCAGCCAACAGGGGGAATATATTGGGGCCAACGTCCTGACTTTC
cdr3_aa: CASSQQGEYIGANVLTF

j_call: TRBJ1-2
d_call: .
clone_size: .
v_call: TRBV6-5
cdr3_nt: TGTGCCAGCAGTTACGCTGACAGGACCCTTTATGGCTACACCTTC
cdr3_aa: CASSYADRTLYGYTF

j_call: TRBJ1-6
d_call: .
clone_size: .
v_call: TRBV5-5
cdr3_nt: TGTGCCAGCAGCTTGGCTCTACGAGCCCATAATTCACCCCTCCACTTT
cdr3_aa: CASSLALRAHNSPLHF

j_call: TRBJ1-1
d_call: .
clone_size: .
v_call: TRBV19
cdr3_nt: TGTGCCAGTAGGTTGGGACAGAACACTGAAGCTTTCTTT
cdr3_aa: CASRLGQNTEAFF

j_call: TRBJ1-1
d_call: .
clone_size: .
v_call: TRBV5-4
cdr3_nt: TGTGCCAGCAGTTCCGAGGACAGAGAAGCTTTCTTT
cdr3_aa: CASSSEDREAFF

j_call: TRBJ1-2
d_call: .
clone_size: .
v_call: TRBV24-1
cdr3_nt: TGTGCCACCAGTGGGCAGGGGTATGGCTACACCTTC
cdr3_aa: CATSGQGYGYTF

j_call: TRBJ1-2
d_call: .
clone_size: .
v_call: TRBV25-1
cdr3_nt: TGTGCCAGCAGTGCGCCTCTCGATCCAGATGGCTACACCTTC
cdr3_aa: CASSAPLDPDGYTF

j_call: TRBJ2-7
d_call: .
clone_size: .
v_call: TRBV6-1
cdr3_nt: TGTGCCAGCAGTGACCTTCTAGCGTCCTACGAGCAGTACTTC
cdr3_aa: CASSDLLASYEQYF

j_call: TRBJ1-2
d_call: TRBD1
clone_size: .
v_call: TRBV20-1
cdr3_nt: TGCAGTTGGCTCAGGGGGGAGGGCTACACCTTC
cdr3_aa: CSWLRGEGYTF

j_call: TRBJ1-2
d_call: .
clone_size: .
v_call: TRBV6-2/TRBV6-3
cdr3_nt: TGTGCCAGCAGTTATGCGCAAACTAACTATGGCTACACCTTC
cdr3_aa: CASSYAQTNYGYTF

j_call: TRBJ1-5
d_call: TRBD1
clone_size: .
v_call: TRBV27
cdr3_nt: TGTGCCAGCAGTTCGGACAGGGGGCAAGGTCAGCCCCAGCATTTT
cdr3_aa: CASSSDRGQGQPQHF

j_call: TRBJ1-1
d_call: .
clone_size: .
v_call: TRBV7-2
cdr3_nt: TGTGCCAGCAGCTTGACGGGAGGGATTCAAGCTTTCTTT
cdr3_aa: CASSLTGGIQAFF

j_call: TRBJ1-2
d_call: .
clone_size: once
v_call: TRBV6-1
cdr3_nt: TGTGCCAGCAGTGAAACGGACAAGGCTAACTATGGCTACACCTTC
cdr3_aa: CASSETDKANYGYTF

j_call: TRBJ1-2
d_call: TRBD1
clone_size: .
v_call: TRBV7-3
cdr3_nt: TGTGCCAGCAGCTTACCACAGGGGGATGGCTACACCTTC
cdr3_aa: CASSLPQGDGYTF

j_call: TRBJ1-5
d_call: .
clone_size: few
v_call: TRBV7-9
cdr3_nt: TGTGCCAGCAGCTGGACAGATAATCAGCCCCAGCATTTT
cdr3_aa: CASSWTDNQPQHF

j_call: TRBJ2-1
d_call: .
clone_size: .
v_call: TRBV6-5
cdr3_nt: TGTGCCAGCAGTTACCAGGAGGACCCTTACAATGAGCAGTTCTTC
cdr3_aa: CASSYQEDPYNEQFF

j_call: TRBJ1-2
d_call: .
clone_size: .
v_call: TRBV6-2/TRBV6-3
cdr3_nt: TGTGCCAGCAGTTACCTTACAGGCTACACCTTC
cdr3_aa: CASSYLTGYTF

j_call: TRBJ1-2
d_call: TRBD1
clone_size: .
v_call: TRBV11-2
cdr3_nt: TGTGCCAGCAGCCTTTGGGACAGATCTCGGGGCTACACCTTC
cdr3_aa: CASSLWDRSRGYTF

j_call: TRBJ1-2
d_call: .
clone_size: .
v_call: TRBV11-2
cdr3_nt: TGTGCCAGCAGCTTAGGGCCCGACACAGGCTACACCTTC
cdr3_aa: CASSLGPDTGYTF

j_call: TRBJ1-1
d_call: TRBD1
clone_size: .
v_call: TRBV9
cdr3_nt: TGTGCCAGCAGCGTAGCAGGACAGGGGGTTGGCACTGAAGCTTTCTTT
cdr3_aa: CASSVAGQGVGTEAFF

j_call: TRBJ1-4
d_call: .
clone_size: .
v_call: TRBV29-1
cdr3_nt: TGCAGCGGGGGACATGGCGAAAAACTGTTTTTT
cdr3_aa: CSGGHGEKLFF

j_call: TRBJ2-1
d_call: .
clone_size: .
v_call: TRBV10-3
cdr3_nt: TGTGCCATCAGTGATCGTCCGGAGAGAGGGGAGCAGTTCTTC
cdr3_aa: CAISDRPERGEQFF

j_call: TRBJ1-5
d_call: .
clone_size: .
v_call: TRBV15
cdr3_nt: TGTGCCACCAGCAGAGATATAGGGAGGAGCAATCAGCCCCAGCATTTT
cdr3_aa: CATSRDIGRSNQPQHF

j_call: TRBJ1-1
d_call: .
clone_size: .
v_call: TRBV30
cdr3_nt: TGTGCCTGGAGTGTCGTAGACAGGATTGGGTGGGTGACTGAAGCTTTCTTT
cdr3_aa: CAWSVVDRIGWVTEAFF

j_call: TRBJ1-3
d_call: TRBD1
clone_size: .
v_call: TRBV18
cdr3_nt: TGTGCCAGCTCGCCGAACAGGGGAACAAACACCATATATTTT
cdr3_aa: CASSPNRGTNTIYF

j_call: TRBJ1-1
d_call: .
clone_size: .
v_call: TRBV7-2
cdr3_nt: TGTGCCAGCAGCTTAAAAGGTGGGGGGGAAGCTTTCTTT
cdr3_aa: CASSLKGGGEAFF

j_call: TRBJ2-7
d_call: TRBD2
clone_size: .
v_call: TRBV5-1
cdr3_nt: TGCGCCAGCAGCCCCGGGGGGGGGACCTACGAGCAGTACTTC
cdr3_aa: CASSPGGGTYEQYF

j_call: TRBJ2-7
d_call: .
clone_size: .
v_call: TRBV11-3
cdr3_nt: TGTGCCAGCAGCTTAGAGGGAGGCAGTTCCTACGAGCAGTACTTC
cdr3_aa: CASSLEGGSSYEQYF

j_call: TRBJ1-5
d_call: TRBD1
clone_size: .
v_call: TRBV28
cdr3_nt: TGTGCCAGCAGCAGGGACAGGGGCAATCAGCCCCAGCATTTT
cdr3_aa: CASSRDRGNQPQHF